This TCR beta chain originates from a study of blood T cell repertoires in COVID-19. The overall study: From T cells, B-cell-depleted T cells, or PBMCs came the material, which was cDNA or gDNA.

This CDR3 contains 18 residues. Looked up from germline, CDR1 is LNHDA and CDR2 is SQIVND (reference sequence). Trimming cost V 3 bases and J 0 bases, with 21 bases left between them. Under the authors' procedure: Estimation of nucleated cell counts relied on the amplification of reference gene primers. Method: immunoSEQ multiplex PCR; TCRdb's copy keeps in-frame clones and lacks some. Clonal size and the V and J genes are those of that table, whereas D and trimming came from the DNA. The top ten clones hold 5.5% to 8% of a sample with roughly 66,000 clones, about 90% of them seen once. The rearrangement uses TRBV19 and TRBJ2-7, with D maybe TRBD2 (7 bases). This clonotype was sampled from a human donor in a cohort sampled during active COVID-19. Sequencing used peripheral blood. Here the CDR3 DNA reads TGTGCCAGTAGTATCGGCGGAATAAGGGGGGGATTCTCCTACGAGCAGTACTTC. Translation gives CASSIGGIRGGFSYEQYF.